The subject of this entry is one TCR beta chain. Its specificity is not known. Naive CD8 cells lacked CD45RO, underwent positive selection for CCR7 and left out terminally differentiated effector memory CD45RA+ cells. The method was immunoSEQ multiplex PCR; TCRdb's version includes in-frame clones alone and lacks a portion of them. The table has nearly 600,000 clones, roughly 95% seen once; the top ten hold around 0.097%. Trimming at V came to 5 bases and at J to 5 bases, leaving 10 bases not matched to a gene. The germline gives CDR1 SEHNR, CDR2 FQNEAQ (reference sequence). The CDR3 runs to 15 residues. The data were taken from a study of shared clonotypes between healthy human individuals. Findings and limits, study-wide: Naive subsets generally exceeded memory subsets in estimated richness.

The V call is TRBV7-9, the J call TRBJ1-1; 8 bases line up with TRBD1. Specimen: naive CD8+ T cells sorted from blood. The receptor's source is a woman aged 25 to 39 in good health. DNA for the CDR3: TGTGCCAGCAGCCACCCCAGGACAGGGAGAACTGAAGCTTTCTTT. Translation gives CASSHPRTGRTEAFF.